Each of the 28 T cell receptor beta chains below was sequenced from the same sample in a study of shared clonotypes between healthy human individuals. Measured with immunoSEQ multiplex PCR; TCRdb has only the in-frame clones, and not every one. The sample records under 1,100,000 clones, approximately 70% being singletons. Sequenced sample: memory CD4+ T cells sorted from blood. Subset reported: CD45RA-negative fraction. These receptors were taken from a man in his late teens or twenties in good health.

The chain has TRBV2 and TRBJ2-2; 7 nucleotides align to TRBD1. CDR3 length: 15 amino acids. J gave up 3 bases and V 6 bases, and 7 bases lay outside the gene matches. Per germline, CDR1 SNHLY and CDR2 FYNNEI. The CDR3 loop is CASSDTTGDTGELFF. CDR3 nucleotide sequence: TGTGCCAGCAGCGACACCACAGGGGACACCGGGGAGCTGTTTTTT.

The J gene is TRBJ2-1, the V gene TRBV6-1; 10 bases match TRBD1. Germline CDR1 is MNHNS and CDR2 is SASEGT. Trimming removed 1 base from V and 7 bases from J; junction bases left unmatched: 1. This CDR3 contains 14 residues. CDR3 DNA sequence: TGTGCCAGCAGTGAAGGGGACAGGGGAAATGAGCAGTTCTTC. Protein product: CASSEGDRGNEQFF.

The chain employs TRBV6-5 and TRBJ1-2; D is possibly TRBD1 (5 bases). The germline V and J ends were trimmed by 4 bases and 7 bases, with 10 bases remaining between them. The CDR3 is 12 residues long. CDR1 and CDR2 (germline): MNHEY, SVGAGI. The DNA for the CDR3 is TGTGCCAGCAGTTCCTTGGGGGGTGGCTACACCTTC. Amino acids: CASSSLGGGYTF.

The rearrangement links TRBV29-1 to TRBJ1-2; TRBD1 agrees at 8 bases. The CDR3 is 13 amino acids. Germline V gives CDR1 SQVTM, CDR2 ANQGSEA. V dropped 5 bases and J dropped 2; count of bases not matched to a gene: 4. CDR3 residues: CSVTPGGNYGYTF. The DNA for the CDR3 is TGCAGCGTTACTCCAGGGGGCAACTATGGCTACACCTTC.

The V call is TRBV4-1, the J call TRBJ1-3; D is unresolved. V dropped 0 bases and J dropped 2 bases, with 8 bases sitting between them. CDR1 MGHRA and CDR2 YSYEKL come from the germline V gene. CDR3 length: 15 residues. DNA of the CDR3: TGCGCCAGCAGCCAAGAGCAATCTACTGGAAACACCATATATTTT. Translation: CASSQEQSTGNTIYF.

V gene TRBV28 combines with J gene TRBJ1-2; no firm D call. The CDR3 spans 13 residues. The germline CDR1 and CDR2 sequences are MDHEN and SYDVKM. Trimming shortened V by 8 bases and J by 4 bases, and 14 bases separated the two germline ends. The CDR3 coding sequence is TGTGCCAGCCGTATAAGCGGCTCCTATGGCTACACCTTC. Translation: CASRISGSYGYTF.

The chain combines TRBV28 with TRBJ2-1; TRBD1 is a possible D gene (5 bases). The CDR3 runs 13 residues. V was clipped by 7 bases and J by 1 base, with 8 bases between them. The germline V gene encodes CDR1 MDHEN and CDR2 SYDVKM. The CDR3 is CASNPGSYNEQFF. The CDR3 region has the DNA TGTGCCAGCAATCCAGGGTCCTACAATGAGCAGTTCTTC.

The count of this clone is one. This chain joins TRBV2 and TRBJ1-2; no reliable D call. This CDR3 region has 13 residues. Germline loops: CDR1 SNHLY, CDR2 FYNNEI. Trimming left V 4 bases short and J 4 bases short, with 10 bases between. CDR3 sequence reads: CASSAVSLYGYTF. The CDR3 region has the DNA TGTGCCAGCAGTGCTGTGAGCCTCTATGGCTACACCTTC. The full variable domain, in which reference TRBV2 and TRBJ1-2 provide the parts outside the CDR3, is EPEVTQTPSHQVTQMGQEVILRCVPISNHLYFYWYRQILGQKVEFLVSFYNNEISEKSEIFDDQFSVERPDGSNFTLKIRSTKLEDSAMYFCASSAVSLYGYTFGSGTRLTVV.

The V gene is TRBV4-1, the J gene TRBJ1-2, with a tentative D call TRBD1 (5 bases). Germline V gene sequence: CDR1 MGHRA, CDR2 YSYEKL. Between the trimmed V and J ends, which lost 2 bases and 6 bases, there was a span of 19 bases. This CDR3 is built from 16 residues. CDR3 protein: CASSQPRGTGLDGYTF. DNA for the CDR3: TGCGCCAGCAGCCAACCCCGGGGCACGGGGCTGGATGGCTACACCTTC.

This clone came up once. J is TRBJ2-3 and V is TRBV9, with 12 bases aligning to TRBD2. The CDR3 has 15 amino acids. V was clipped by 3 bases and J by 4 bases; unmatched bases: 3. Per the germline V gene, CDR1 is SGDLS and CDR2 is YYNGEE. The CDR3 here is CASSGLAGVADTQYF. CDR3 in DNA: TGTGCCAGCAGCGGACTAGCGGGAGTTGCAGATACGCAGTATTTT.

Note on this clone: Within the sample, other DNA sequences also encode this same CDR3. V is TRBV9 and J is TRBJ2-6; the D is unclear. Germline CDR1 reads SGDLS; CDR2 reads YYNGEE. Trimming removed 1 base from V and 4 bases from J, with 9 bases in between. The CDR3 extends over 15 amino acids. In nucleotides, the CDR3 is TGTGCCAGCAGCGTACAAGGGTCGGGGGCCAACGTCCTGACTTTC. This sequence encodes CASSVQGSGANVLTF.

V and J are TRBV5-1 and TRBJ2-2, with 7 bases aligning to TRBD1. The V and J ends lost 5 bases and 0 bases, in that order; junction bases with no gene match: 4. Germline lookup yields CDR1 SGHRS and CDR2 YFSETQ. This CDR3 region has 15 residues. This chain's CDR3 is CASRDRPANTGELFF. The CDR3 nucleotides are TGCGCCAGCAGGGACAGGCCCGCGAACACCGGGGAGCTGTTTTTT. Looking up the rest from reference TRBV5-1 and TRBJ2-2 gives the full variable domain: KAGVTQTPRYLIKTRGQQVTLSCSPISGHRSVSWYQQTPGQGLQFLFEYFSETQRNKGNFPGRFSGRQFSNSRSEMNVSTLELGDSALYLCASRDRPANTGELFFGEGSRLTVL.

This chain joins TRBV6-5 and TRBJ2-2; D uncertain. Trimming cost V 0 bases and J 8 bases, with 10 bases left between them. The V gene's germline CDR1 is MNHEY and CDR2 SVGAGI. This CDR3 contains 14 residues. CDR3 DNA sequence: TGTGCCAGCAGTTACTCGAGTGTCCAGGGGGAGCTGTTTTTT. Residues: CASSYSSVQGELFF.

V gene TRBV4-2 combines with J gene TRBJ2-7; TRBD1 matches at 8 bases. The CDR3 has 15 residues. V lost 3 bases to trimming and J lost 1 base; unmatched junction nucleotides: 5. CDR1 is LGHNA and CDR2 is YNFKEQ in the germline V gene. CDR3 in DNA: TGTGCCAGCAGCCAGAGGACAGGGACTTCCTACGAGCAGTACTTC. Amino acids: CASSQRTGTSYEQYF.

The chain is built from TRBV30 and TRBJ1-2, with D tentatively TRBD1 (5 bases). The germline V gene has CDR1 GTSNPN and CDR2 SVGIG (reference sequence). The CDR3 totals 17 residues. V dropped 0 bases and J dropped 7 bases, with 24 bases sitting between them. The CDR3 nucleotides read TGTGCCTGGAGTGTTATGACTAAGTGGCAGGATAGGGGTGGCTACACCTTC. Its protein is CAWSVMTKWQDRGGYTF.

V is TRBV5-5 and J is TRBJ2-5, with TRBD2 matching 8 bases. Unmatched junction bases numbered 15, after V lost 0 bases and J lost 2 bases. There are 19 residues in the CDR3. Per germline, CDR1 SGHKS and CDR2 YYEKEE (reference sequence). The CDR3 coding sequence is TGTGCCAGCAGCTTGGCCCGAGGGCTAGCGGGCTGGGGACAAGAGACCCAGTACTTC. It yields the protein CASSLARGLAGWGQETQYF.

The DNA of the CDR3 is TGTGCCAGCAGGTCTAGTGGGGGCCGAACCCATGGCTACACCTTC. As protein: CASRSSGGRTHGYTF. The V call is TRBV5-4, the J call TRBJ1-2; tentatively, D is TRBD1 (6 bases). This CDR3 has 15 residues. Trimming pared 5 bases from V and 6 bases from J, leaving 20 bases between. Germline V CDR1 and CDR2: SGHNT, YYREEE (reference sequence).

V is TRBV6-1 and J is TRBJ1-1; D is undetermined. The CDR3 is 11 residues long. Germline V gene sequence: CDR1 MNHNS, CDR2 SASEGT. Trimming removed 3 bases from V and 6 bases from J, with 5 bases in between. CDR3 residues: CASSDRSEAFF. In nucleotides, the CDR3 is TGTGCCAGCAGTGACAGGTCTGAAGCTTTCTTT.

The CDR3 DNA reads TGTGCCAGCACCCCGGTCTCCGGGGAATTCTTC. Protein: CASTPVSGEFF. The gene calls are TRBV2 and TRBJ2-1; D might be TRBD2 (5 bases). Per the germline V gene, CDR1 is SNHLY and CDR2 is FYNNEI. Trimming stripped 7 bases from V and 16 bases from J, with 17 bases between. This CDR3 is built from 11 residues.

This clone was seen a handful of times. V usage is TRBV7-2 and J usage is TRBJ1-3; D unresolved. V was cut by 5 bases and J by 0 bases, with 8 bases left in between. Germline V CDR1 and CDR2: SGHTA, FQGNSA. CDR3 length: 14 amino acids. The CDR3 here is CASSMTVSGNTIYF. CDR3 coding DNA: TGTGCCAGCAGCATGACGGTCTCTGGAAACACCATATATTTT.

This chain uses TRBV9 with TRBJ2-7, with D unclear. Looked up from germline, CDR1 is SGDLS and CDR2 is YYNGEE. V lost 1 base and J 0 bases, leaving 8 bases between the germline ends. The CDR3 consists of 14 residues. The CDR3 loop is CASSVMGSSYEQYF. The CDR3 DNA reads TGTGCCAGCAGCGTAATGGGCAGCTCCTACGAGCAGTACTTC. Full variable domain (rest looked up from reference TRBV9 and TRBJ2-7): DSGVTQTPKHLITATGQRVTLRCSPRSGDLSVYWYQQSLDQGLQFLIQYYNGEERAKGNILERFSAQQFPDLHSELNLSSLELGDSALYFCASSVMGSSYEQYFGPGTRLTVT.

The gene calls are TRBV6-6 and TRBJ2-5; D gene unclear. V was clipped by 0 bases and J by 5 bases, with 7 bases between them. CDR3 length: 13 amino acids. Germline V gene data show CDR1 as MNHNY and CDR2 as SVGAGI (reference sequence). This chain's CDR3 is CASSYSYWETQYF. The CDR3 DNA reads TGTGCCAGCAGTTACTCGTACTGGGAGACCCAGTACTTC.

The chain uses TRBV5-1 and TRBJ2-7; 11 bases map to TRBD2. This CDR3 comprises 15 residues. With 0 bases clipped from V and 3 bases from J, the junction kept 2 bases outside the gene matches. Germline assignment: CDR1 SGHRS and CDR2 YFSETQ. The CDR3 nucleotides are TGCGCCAGCAGCTTGGGACTAGCGGGGATCTACGAGCAGTACTTC. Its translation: CASSLGLAGIYEQYF.

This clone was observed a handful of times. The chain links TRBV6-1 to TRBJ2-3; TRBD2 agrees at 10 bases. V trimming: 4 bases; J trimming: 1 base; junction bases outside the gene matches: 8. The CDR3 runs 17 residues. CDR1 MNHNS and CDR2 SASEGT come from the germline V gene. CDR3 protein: CASSARSSGGRTDTQYF. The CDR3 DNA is TGTGCCAGCAGTGCCAGGTCTAGCGGGGGTCGCACAGATACGCAGTATTTT.

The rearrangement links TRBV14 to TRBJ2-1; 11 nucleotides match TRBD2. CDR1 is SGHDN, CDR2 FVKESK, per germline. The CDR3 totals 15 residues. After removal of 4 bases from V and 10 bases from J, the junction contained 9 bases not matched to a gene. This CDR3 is CASSPGSGGGREQFF. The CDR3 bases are TGTGCCAGCAGCCCCGGTAGCGGGGGGGGTCGGGAGCAGTTCTTC.

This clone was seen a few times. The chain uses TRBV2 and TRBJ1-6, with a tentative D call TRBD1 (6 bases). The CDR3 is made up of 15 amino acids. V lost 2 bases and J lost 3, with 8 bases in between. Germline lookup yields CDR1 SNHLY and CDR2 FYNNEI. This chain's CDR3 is CASSERTDYNSPLHF. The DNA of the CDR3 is TGTGCCAGCAGTGAAAGGACAGACTATAATTCACCCCTCCACTTT.

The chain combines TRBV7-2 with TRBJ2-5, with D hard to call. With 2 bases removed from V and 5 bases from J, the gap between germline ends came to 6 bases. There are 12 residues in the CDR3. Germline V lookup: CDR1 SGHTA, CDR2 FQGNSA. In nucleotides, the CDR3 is TGTGCCAGCAGCTTATGGTCGGAGACCCAGTACTTC. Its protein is CASSLWSETQYF. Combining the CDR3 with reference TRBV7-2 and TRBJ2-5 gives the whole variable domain GAGVSQSPSNKVTEKGKDVELRCDPISGHTALYWYRQSLGQGLEFLIYFQGNSAPDKSGLPSDRFSAERTGGSVSTLTIQRTQQEDSAVYLCASSLWSETQYFGPGTRLLVL.

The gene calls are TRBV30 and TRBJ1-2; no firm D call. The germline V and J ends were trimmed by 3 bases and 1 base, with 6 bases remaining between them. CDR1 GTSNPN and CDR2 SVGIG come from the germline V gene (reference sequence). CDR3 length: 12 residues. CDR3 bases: TGTGCCTGGAGGACAAATAACTATGGCTACACCTTC. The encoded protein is CAWRTNNYGYTF.